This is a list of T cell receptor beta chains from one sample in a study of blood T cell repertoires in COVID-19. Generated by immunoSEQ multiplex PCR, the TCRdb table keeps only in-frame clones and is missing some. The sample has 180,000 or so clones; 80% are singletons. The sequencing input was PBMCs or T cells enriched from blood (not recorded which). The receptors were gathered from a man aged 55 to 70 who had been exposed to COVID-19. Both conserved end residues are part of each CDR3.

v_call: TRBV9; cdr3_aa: CASSVGFGGVTEAFF
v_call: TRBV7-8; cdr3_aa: CASSAAWDRVFVF
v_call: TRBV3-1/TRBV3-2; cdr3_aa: CASSQGGSGRATGELFF
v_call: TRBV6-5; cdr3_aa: CASSYAQGATGELFF
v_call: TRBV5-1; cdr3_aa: CASSPLRSTTTNEKLFF
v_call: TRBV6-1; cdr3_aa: CASSDPGQGGEAFF
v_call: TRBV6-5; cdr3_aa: CASRQTGISYEQYF
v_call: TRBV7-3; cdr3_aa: CASSSHGTSGTNTGELFF
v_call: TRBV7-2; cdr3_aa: CASSSLQGRDGYTF
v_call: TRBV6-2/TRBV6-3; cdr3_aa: CASSWGLAGNNEQFF
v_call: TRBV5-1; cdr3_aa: CASSGGVYEQYF
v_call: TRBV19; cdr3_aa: CASSIRGTGANVLTF
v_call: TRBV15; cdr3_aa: CATSRDSRVMETQYF
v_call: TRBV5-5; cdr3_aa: CASSLGQGRYEQYF
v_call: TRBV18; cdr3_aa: CASSPLSGLGTGELFF
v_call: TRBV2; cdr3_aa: CASSPGLAVNEQFF
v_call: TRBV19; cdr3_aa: CASSTLQIYQPQHF
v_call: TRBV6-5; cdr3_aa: CASSQQGGTYEQYF
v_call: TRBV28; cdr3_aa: CASSPGLAGEQYF